This T cell receptor beta chain came from a study of T cells in Graves' hyperthyroidism and ophthalmopathy. Study conclusions and caveats: The majority of expanded thyroid clonotypes above 0.001 also appeared in blood.

V lost 3 bases and J lost 0; bases outside the gene matches: 8. CDR3 size: 15 residues. CDR1 and CDR2 from the germline V gene are SQVTM and ANQGSEA. Concerning this clonotype: No antigen is known for it.

Among ophthalmopathy patients, the Clinical Activity Score reached at least 3, the NOSPECS grade reached at least 4, and duration remained under 3 months. Patients were excluded because of uncontrolled infection, other autoimmune disease, pregnancy or lactation. Clinical symptoms, serum thyroxine and TRAb, thyroid ultrasound and orbital computed tomography were used for the diagnoses. Amplified TCR beta CDR3 regions came from RNA transcripts. In the first-round RT-PCR of the TCR CDR3, the HTBI primer set was used. TCRdb re-called the multiplex PCR reads through MiXCR, storing one row per CDR3 protein. This table has a few hundred thousand distinct CDR3 sequences, 14% appearing once.

The origin of this receptor is a woman in her thirties with Graves' ophthalmopathy. This sequence joins TRBV29-1 and TRBJ2-7; 7 positions agree with TRBD1. Sequenced sample: blood. The CDR3 reads CSVEEGGSTSYEQYF. CDR3 nucleotides: TGCAGCGTTGAGGAAGGGGGCTCAACCTCCTACGAGCAGTACTTC.